The next 4 T cell receptor beta chains were all read from a single sample in a study of blood T cell repertoires in COVID-19. The table came from immunoSEQ multiplex PCR; TCRdb's copy has only in-frame clones and leaves some out. The sample has about 49,000 clones, approximately 90% seen once. Material for sequencing was peripheral blood. Every receptor here comes from a man aged 80 or over with acute or convalescent COVID-19.

The rearrangement links TRBV7-2 to TRBJ2-1, with TRBD2 as a possible D gene (6 bases). The CDR3 sequence is 15 residues long. Germline assignment: CDR1 SGHTA and CDR2 FQGNSA. V was shortened by 1 base and J by 3 bases, with 10 bases between the two germline ends. The CDR3 coding sequence is TGTGCCAGCAGCTTAGGAGGGACTGGCTACAATGAGCAGTTCTTC. This sequence encodes CASSLGGTGYNEQFF.

V is TRBV19 and J is TRBJ1-1; possibly TRBD1 for D (5 bases). The ends were cut back, 9 bases at V and 10 bases at J, with 30 bases in the middle. CDR3 length equals 16 residues. Germline V CDR1 and CDR2: LNHDA, SQIVND (reference sequence). The CDR3 reads CASTPRGVRGKSGAFF. CDR3 nucleotide sequence: TGTGCCAGCACCCCGCGGGGGGTCAGAGGGAAAAGCGGAGCTTTCTTT.

The chain has TRBV29-1 and TRBJ2-1, with 8 nucleotides matching TRBD2. With 7 bases clipped from V and 3 bases from J, the junction kept 5 bases outside the gene matches. Germline CDR1 SQVTM, CDR2 ANQGSEA. This CDR3 contains 13 residues. The CDR3 sequence is CSADGGGYNEQFF. The CDR3 DNA reads TGCAGCGCCGACGGGGGGGGCTACAATGAGCAGTTCTTC.

The V and J genes are TRBV29-1 and TRBJ1-2; 8 bases align to TRBD1. Unmatched junction bases numbered 7, after V lost 1 base and J lost 12 bases. Germline-derived CDR1 and CDR2 are SQVTM and ANQGSEA. There are 12 residues in the CDR3. CDR3: CSVEVYRGLDTF. The DNA of the CDR3 is TGCAGCGTTGAAGTTTACAGGGGGTTAGACACCTTC. Full variable domain (rest looked up from reference TRBV29-1 and TRBJ1-2): SAVISQKPSRDICQRGTSLTIQCQVDSQVTMMFWYRQQPGQSLTLIATANQGSEATYESGFVIDKFPISRPNLTFSTLTVSNMSPEDSSIYLCSVEVYRGLDTFGSGTRLTVV.